This T cell receptor beta chain was recovered during a study of cytomegalovirus exposure and HLA in healthy donors. The germline CDR1 and CDR2 sequences are KGHSH and LQKENI. Trimming pared 5 bases from V and 5 bases from J, leaving 15 bases between. The length of the CDR3 is 14 residues. Primers: 60 Vbeta forward and 13 Jbeta reverse. Sequencing used immunoSEQ multiplex PCR; TCRdb keeps in-frame clones, though not all of them. The data contain about 160,000 clones, around 80% of them singletons. The sequence derives from a woman aged 50 to 60 in good health and CMV-seropositive. The specimen was PBMCs. The V and J genes are TRBV18 and TRBJ2-5; D is undetermined. The CDR3 sequence is CASSVNFRVETQYF. Written as DNA, the CDR3 is TGTGCCAGCTCAGTTAACTTCCGGGTGGAGACCCAGTACTTC.